These 17 T cell receptor beta chains were sequenced from one sample in a study of CD8+ T cells in alopecia areata. Treatment defined: oral pan-JAK inhibitor, 5-10 mg twice daily. Following RNA extraction, reverse transcription yielded cDNA that acted as the sequencing template. TCRdb keeps only in-frame clones here, not all; method: immunoSEQ multiplex PCR. The table has some 180,000 clones, 53% seen once. The source was CD8+ T cells sorted from blood, collected at week 24, from a patient treated with tofacitinib. These receptors were obtained from a human donor with alopecia areata.

The CDR3 reads CSATGSNYGYTF. The CDR3 region has the DNA TGCAGCGCGACAGGGAGTAACTATGGCTACACCTTC. This chain connects TRBV29-1 to TRBJ1-2, with TRBD1 matching 7 bases. Trimming at V came to 7 bases and at J to 1 base, leaving 3 bases not matched to a gene. Looked up from germline, CDR1 is SQVTM and CDR2 is ANQGSEA. The CDR3 runs to 12 residues.

This clone turned up a few times. Other DNA variants within this sample encode the same CDR3. The chain employs TRBV7-9 and TRBJ2-1, with 8 bases matching TRBD2. Germline lookup yields CDR1 SEHNR and CDR2 FQNEAQ (reference sequence). CDR3 length equals 15 residues. Germline trimming cut 2 bases from V and 1 base from J; bases unmatched to any gene: 1. CDR3 DNA: TGTGCCAGCAGCTTAAGCGGGGGTTCCTACAATGAGCAGTTCTTC. Protein product: CASSLSGGSYNEQFF.

Turning to this clone: This CDR3 is also generated by other DNA sequences in the sample. J is TRBJ1-1 and V is TRBV19; D is unclear. The CDR3 extends over 12 amino acids. The ends were cut back, 4 bases at V and 1 base at J, with 4 bases in the middle. Germline V gene sequence: CDR1 LNHDA, CDR2 SQIVND (reference sequence). The CDR3 DNA sequence: TGTGCCAGTAGTACGGGGAACACTGAAGCTTTCTTT. Its translation is CASSTGNTEAFF.

This clone was counted between two and nine times. DNA of the CDR3: TGTGCCAGCAGCGGGGGAGCCTATGGCTACACCTTC. As protein: CASSGGAYGYTF. The rearrangement links TRBV2 to TRBJ1-2, with a possible D match to TRBD1 (5 bases). Germline V CDR1 and CDR2: SNHLY, FYNNEI. Between the trimmed V and J ends, which lost 6 bases and 4 bases, there was a span of 9 bases. The CDR3 is made up of 12 amino acids.

The chain recombines TRBV5-1 with TRBJ1-1, with TRBD1 as a possible D gene (6 bases). Trimming removed 4 bases at V and 6 bases at J, with 10 bases between. Germline values: CDR1 SGHRS, CDR2 YFSETQ. The CDR3 length is 12 residues. The CDR3: CASSGGLSEAFF. The CDR3 nucleotides are TGCGCCAGCAGCGGGGGGCTCTCTGAAGCTTTCTTT.

The gene calls are TRBV4-1 and TRBJ1-5; D gene unclear. Trimming left V 0 bases short and J 1 base short, with 7 bases between. The CDR3 has 15 amino acids. The germline V gene has CDR1 MGHRA and CDR2 YSYEKL. The CDR3 sequence is CASSQEVGSNQPQHF. In nucleotides, the CDR3 is TGCGCCAGCAGCCAAGAAGTTGGGAGCAATCAGCCCCAGCATTTT.

As for this clone: A junction boundary mismatches the germline segment, possibly from a read error. The genes are TRBV6-1 and TRBJ1-1; weak D call: TRBD1 (6 bases). From germline, CDR1 is MNHNS and CDR2 SASEGT. CDR3 length equals 14 residues. In DNA form, the CDR3 reads TGTGCCAGCAGGGAAGGGGGAACGGGGACTGAAGCTTTCTTT. Protein sequence: CASREGGTGTEAFF.

This clone was observed a handful of times. This rearrangement joins TRBV25-1 to TRBJ2-1; D remains ambiguous. Deletions cut 3 bases from V and 6 bases from J, with 0 bases between. The CDR3 is 10 residues long. Germline CDR1 MGHDK, CDR2 SYGVNS. The CDR3 spells CASSDNEQFF. The DNA of the CDR3 is TGTGCCAGCAGTGACAATGAGCAGTTCTTC.

This chain connects TRBV4-3 to TRBJ2-7; D is possibly TRBD1 (5 bases). The V end was cut by 4 bases, the J end by 3 bases, with 16 bases between. Germline loops: CDR1 LGHNA, CDR2 YSLEER. This CDR3 has 15 amino acids. CDR3 sequence (DNA): TGCGCCAGCAGCCTCCAGGTTGGACATAGCTACGAGCAGTACTTC. This gives the protein CASSLQVGHSYEQYF.

This clone was seen only a few times. This chain connects TRBV10-3 to TRBJ2-7; TRBD2 matches 10 bases. This CDR3 region has 17 residues. V was pared by 6 bases and J by 4 bases, with 15 bases of the junction left unmatched. CDR1 ENHRY and CDR2 SYGVKD come from the germline V gene. DNA of the CDR3: TGTGCCATCAGAAGGCTAGCGGGGGATTCCGGAGAGTACGAGCAGTACTTC. Translating it yields CAIRRLAGDSGEYEQYF.

The rearrangement links TRBV4-3 to TRBJ1-5; D not resolved. The CDR3 has 13 residues. CDR1 and CDR2 from the germline V gene are LGHNA and YSLEER. The V end was cut by 1 base, the J end by 9 bases, with 10 bases between. CDR3 residues: CASSQGGGGPQHF. DNA for the CDR3: TGCGCCAGCAGCCAAGGAGGCGGTGGGCCCCAGCATTTT.

This clone was detected only once. The chain is built from TRBV6-1 and TRBJ1-5; 7 nucleotides match TRBD1. Per the germline V gene, CDR1 is MNHNS and CDR2 is SASEGT. V was pared by 8 bases and J by 6 bases, with 4 bases of the junction left unmatched. The length of the CDR3 is 12 residues. The CDR3, as DNA: TGTGCCAGCTGGGGACAGACTCAGCCCCAGCATTTT. Its protein is CASWGQTQPQHF.

This chain connects TRBV6-5 to TRBJ1-6; D is uncertain. This CDR3 spans 12 amino acids. The V gene's germline CDR1 is MNHEY and CDR2 SVGAGI. Between the trimmed V and J ends, which lost 6 bases and 7 bases, there was a span of 7 bases. The CDR3 DNA reads as TGTGCCAGCAGACAAACCAATTCACCCCTCCACTTT. Translating it yields CASRQTNSPLHF.

This clone was observed a few times. The V call is TRBV29-1, the J call TRBJ2-5; D is possibly TRBD1 (6 bases). The CDR3 sequence is 15 residues long. Germline loops: CDR1 SQVTM, CDR2 ANQGSEA. V lost 2 bases and J 7 bases, leaving 20 bases between the germline ends. The CDR3 protein is CSVELAGDTAGTQYF. The CDR3 DNA reads TGCAGCGTTGAACTGGCAGGGGACACCGCGGGGACCCAGTACTTC.

The chain joins TRBV7-6 to TRBJ2-1, with D possibly matching TRBD1 (6 bases). Germline V gene lookup returns CDR1 SGHVS and CDR2 FNYEAQ. V was cut by 5 bases and J by 5 bases, with 10 bases left in between. The CDR3 runs 13 residues. The CDR3 sequence is CASSPPGDNEQFF. CDR3 in DNA: TGTGCCAGCAGCCCACCAGGGGACAATGAGCAGTTCTTC.

The chain joins TRBV30 to TRBJ1-1; D unresolved. Trimming left V 0 bases short and J 1 base short, with 6 bases between. Germline V gene data show CDR1 as GTSNPN and CDR2 as SVGIG (reference sequence). The CDR3 is 13 residues long. The CDR3: CAWSVARNTEAFF. The DNA for the CDR3 is TGTGCCTGGAGTGTAGCCAGGAACACTGAAGCTTTCTTT.

The chain couples TRBV5-6 to TRBJ2-5, with D tentatively TRBD2 (6 bases). V was pared by 5 bases and J by 2 bases, with 13 bases between. Germline CDR1 SGHDT, CDR2 YYEEEE. This CDR3 is 14 amino acids long. In DNA form, the CDR3 reads TGTGCCAGCAGTCAACCCGGAGGGCAAGAGACCCAGTACTTC. Amino acid sequence: CASSQPGGQETQYF.